The 5 T cell receptor beta chains below come from one sample, sequenced in a study of T cells in Graves' hyperthyroidism and ophthalmopathy. What was amplified from RNA transcripts were TCR beta CDR3 regions. The TCR CDR3 first-round RT-PCR relied on the HTBI primer set. TCRdb analysed the multiplex PCR reads with MiXCR anew, one entry per CDR3 protein. The data show 250,000 to 300,000 distinct CDR3 sequences, approximately 14% seen once. Sequencing was performed on blood. The receptors originated from a woman aged 40 to 49 with Graves' hyperthyroidism that later progressed to Graves' ophthalmopathy.

As to this clonotype: No conserved phenylalanine or tryptophan is present at the end of the CDR3, so a read error is the likely explanation. The rearrangement links TRBV10-1 to TRBJ2-1, with 7 bases lining up with TRBD2. V trimming: 5 bases; J trimming: 7 bases; junction bases outside the gene matches: 11. Germline V lookup: CDR1 WNHNN, CDR2 SYGVQD (reference sequence). The CDR3 runs to 15 residues. Here the CDR3 reads CASSLGLVDGNEQFL. CDR3 sequence (DNA): TGCGCCAGCAGTCTTGGACTAGTAGACGGGAATGAGCAGTTCCTC.

The rearrangement joins TRBV3-1 to TRBJ1-1; possibly TRBD1 for D (5 bases). With 1 base removed from V and 7 bases from J, the gap between germline ends came to 13 bases. CDR3 length: 14 amino acids. Per germline, CDR1 LGHDT and CDR2 YNNKEL (reference sequence). The CDR3 here is CASSQGGEVREAFF. The CDR3 region has the DNA TGTGCCAGCAGCCAAGGAGGGGAAGTACGTGAAGCTTTCTTT.

In its sample, this clonotype was seen many times. V is TRBV15 and J is TRBJ1-1, with TRBD1 matching 9 bases. Germline loops: CDR1 LNHNV, CDR2 YYDKDF (reference sequence). The trim removed 2 bases at V and 4 bases at J, leaving 5 bases unmatched. The CDR3 runs to 15 residues. In nucleotides, the CDR3 is TGTGCCACCAGCAGAATGACAGGGGGTGGCACTGAAGCTTTCTTT. It yields the protein CATSRMTGGGTEAFF.

This clonotype was counted many times. The rearrangement joins TRBV7-3 to TRBJ2-7; D is perhaps TRBD1 (5 bases). The CDR3 consists of 15 residues. Germline V gives CDR1 SGHTA, CDR2 FQGTGA. Trimming shortened V by 5 bases and J by 3 bases, and 17 bases separated the two germline ends. The CDR3 sequence: CASSPRSGQNYEQYF. The CDR3 bases are TGTGCCAGCAGCCCTCGATCAGGGCAGAACTACGAGCAGTACTTC.

This clonotype appeared many times. J is TRBJ1-1 and V is TRBV6-1; 7 nucleotides line up with TRBD1. Trimming cost V 2 bases and J 4 bases; bases outside gene matches: 4. CDR1 is MNHNS and CDR2 is SASEGT in the germline V gene. The CDR3 loop spans 14 amino acids. CDR3 nucleotide sequence: TGTGCCAGCAGTGAACCGGGGGACAGCACTGAAGCTTTCTTT. The encoded protein is CASSEPGDSTEAFF.